This passage covers 20 T cell receptor beta chains from one sample sequenced in a study of identical twins. TCRdb processed the 5' RACE reads anew with MiXCR; each CDR3 protein has one entry. The sample shows some 600,000 distinct CDR3 sequences, less than 9% of them seen only once. A further study also used this sample, focusing on yellow fever vaccine responses in identical twins.

Source material: PBMCs. These receptors originate from a woman younger than 30 in good health.

This clonotype was detected many times. The chain has TRBV10-2 and TRBJ2-3; D is undetermined. The CDR3 length is 16 residues. V shed 6 bases and J shed 2 bases, with 18 bases lying between them. Germline CDR1 and CDR2: WSHSY and SAAADI. The CDR3 DNA is TGCGCCAGCAGGGGCCGTCCCACCATCCTCACAGATACGCAGTATTTT. As protein: CASRGRPTILTDTQYF.

V is TRBV12-3 or TRBV12-4 and J is TRBJ2-1, with D perhaps TRBD2 (6 bases). V was pared by 3 bases and J by 12 bases, with 12 bases between. CDR3 size: 12 residues. CDR3 sequence: CASSFIGRGQFF. For the CDR3, the DNA is TGTGCCAGCAGTTTTATCGGGCGGGGGCAGTTCTTC.

This clonotype came up many times. The rearrangement uses TRBV29-1 and TRBJ2-1; TRBD2 might be the D (6 bases). The V gene's germline CDR1 is SQVTM and CDR2 ANQGSEA. V lost 1 base and J lost 1, with 11 bases in between. The CDR3 sequence is 15 residues long. The CDR3 DNA reads TGCAGCGTTGAAGTGACGGGAGATTCCTACAATGAGCAGTTCTTC. Translating it yields CSVEVTGDSYNEQFF.

This clonotype showed up many times. The V and J genes are TRBV12-3 or TRBV12-4 and TRBJ2-3; D remains ambiguous. Trimming cost V 8 bases and J 3 bases, with 12 bases left between them. This CDR3 spans 13 amino acids. CDR3 protein: CASGDFRTDTQYF. The CDR3 DNA reads TGTGCCAGCGGCGATTTTCGTACAGATACGCAGTATTTT.

The gene calls are TRBV5-8 and TRBJ2-1; 7 bases are a match to TRBD1. From germline, CDR1 is SGHTS and CDR2 YDEGEE. The CDR3 is made up of 13 amino acids. V shed 0 bases, J shed 9 bases, and the junction held 3 bases outside the gene matches. CDR3 residues: CASSLDRGSEQFF. The CDR3 nucleotides are TGTGCCAGCAGCTTGGACAGGGGAAGTGAGCAGTTCTTC.

The rearrangement joins TRBV4-1 to TRBJ2-1; D gene ambiguous. Trimming took 1 base from V and 5 from J, leaving 6 bases between them. CDR3 size: 13 residues. Germline assignment: CDR1 MGHRA and CDR2 YSYEKL. CDR3 region: CASSQAEHNEQFF. The DNA for the CDR3 is TGCGCCAGCAGCCAAGCCGAACACAATGAGCAGTTCTTC.

J is TRBJ2-6 and V is TRBV6-1, with D perhaps TRBD1 or TRBD2 (5 bases each). The CDR3 has 15 amino acids. Trimming removed 6 bases from V and 4 bases from J, with 13 bases in between. In germline, CDR1 is MNHNS, CDR2 SASEGT. In nucleotides, the CDR3 is TGTGCCAGCAGCCCTTACGGGGCAGGGGCCAACGTCCTGACTTTC. This translates into CASSPYGAGANVLTF.

This clonotype was recorded many times. The CDR3 region is CASSRTQNHPGELFF. As DNA, the CDR3 is TGTGCCAGCAGCCGAACCCAGAATCATCCCGGGGAGCTGTTTTTT. The chain is built from TRBV7-9 and TRBJ2-2; D uncertain. Trimming left V 5 bases short and J 6 bases short, with 16 bases between. Germline V gene data show CDR1 as SEHNR and CDR2 as FQNEAQ (reference sequence). The CDR3 runs to 15 residues.

The table lists this clonotype with a few counts. The chain links TRBV29-1 to TRBJ2-5, with D hard to call. The CDR3 is made up of 12 amino acids. CDR1 is SQVTM, CDR2 ANQGSEA, per germline. V was pared by 3 bases and J by 5 bases, with 10 bases between. CDR3 DNA: TGCAGCGTTGAGATTTTAAGGGAGACCCAGTACTTC. Protein sequence: CSVEILRETQYF.

The chain uses TRBV13 and TRBJ1-6, with 7 nucleotides matching TRBD1. The J segment lost 9 bases and the V segment lost 5 bases, leaving 7 bases of the junction unmatched. The length of the CDR3 is 14 residues. CDR1 is PRHDT and CDR2 is FYEKMQ in the germline V gene (reference sequence). The CDR3 spells CASSPGQYGSPLHF. CDR3 DNA: TGTGCCAGCAGCCCGGGACAGTACGGTTCACCCCTCCACTTT.

This clonotype has a handful of counts. The chain has TRBV7-8 and TRBJ2-5; 10 bases are a match to TRBD2. After removal of 5 bases from V and 0 bases from J, the junction contained 9 bases not matched to a gene. The CDR3 is 17 amino acids. CDR1 SGHVS and CDR2 FQNEAQ come from the germline V gene. This chain's CDR3 is CASSEITSGEHQETQYF. The CDR3 DNA reads TGTGCCAGCAGCGAGATAACTAGCGGGGAACACCAAGAGACCCAGTACTTC.

This clonotype was found many times. V and J are TRBV15 and TRBJ2-1; TRBD2 matches 13 bases. This CDR3 spans 20 amino acids. Germline V gene data show CDR1 as LNHNV and CDR2 as YYDKDF (reference sequence). J lost 0 bases, V lost 0 bases, and 8 bases had no gene match. CDR3 region: CATSRDPTSGRGLSYNEQFF. In DNA form, the CDR3 reads TGTGCCACCAGCAGAGATCCCACTAGCGGGAGGGGCCTCTCCTACAATGAGCAGTTCTTC.

This clonotype has ten or more counts. The chain is built from TRBV10-3 and TRBJ2-2; TRBD1 matches at 10 bases. With 10 bases clipped from V and 6 bases from J, the junction kept 8 bases outside the gene matches. Germline CDR1 ENHRY, CDR2 SYGVKD. The CDR3 runs to 14 residues. CDR3: CATGGTGEAGELFF. CDR3 nucleotides: TGTGCCACCGGAGGGACAGGGGAAGCCGGGGAGCTGTTTTTT.

This clonotype occurred a few times. V usage is TRBV12-3 or TRBV12-4 and J usage is TRBJ2-7; TRBD1 agrees at 9 bases. V lost 6 bases and J lost 5; bases outside the gene matches: 11. This CDR3 has 15 amino acids. CDR3 nucleotides: TGTGCCAGCAGCAAGGGACAGGGTTTCGGCGACGAGCAGTACGTC. This encodes CASSKGQGFGDEQYV.

The gene calls are TRBV11-2 and TRBJ2-7; no clear D gene. CDR1 is SGHAT and CDR2 is FQNNGV in the germline V gene. There are 12 residues in the CDR3. V dropped 5 bases and J dropped 6 bases, with 11 bases sitting between them. As DNA, the CDR3 is TGTGCCAGCAGCCCCACCGTGCCCGAGCAGTACGTC. This codes for CASSPTVPEQYV.

The gene calls are TRBV6-1 and TRBJ2-1; 7 nucleotides match TRBD2. The length of the CDR3 is 16 residues. J was trimmed by 0 bases and V by 9 bases; bases with no gene match: 11. In germline, CDR1 is MNHNS, CDR2 SASEGT. CDR3 sequence reads: CASRLLSGGSYNEQFF. DNA of the CDR3: TGTGCCAGTAGGCTTCTCTCGGGGGGCTCCTACAATGAGCAGTTCTTC.

The table lists this clonotype with many counts. This chain uses TRBV20-1 with TRBJ2-7; D is possibly TRBD2 (6 bases). The V gene's germline CDR1 is DFQATT and CDR2 SNEGSKA (reference sequence). This CDR3 comprises 14 residues. Between the trimmed V and J ends, which lost 6 bases and 2 bases, there was a span of 17 bases. CDR3 in DNA: TGCAGTGCCAGGAGGTTAGCGGTGACCTACGAGCAGTACGTC. As protein: CSARRLAVTYEQYV.

The sample holds many counts of this clonotype. V is TRBV11-1 and J is TRBJ2-1; 10 bases are shared with TRBD2. Germline V gives CDR1 SGHAT, CDR2 FQDESV (reference sequence). V trimming: 5 bases; J trimming: 1 base; junction bases outside the gene matches: 11. The CDR3 is made up of 18 amino acids. CDR3 sequence (DNA): TGTGCCAGCAGCCCTGGTTTAGCACTAGCGGGGTCCTACAATGAGCAGTTCTTC. This sequence encodes CASSPGLALAGSYNEQFF.

The CDR3 DNA sequence: TGCAGTGCTAGCGTACTAGCGCCATCGACAGAGACCCAGTACTTC. Its translation: CSASVLAPSTETQYF. This rearrangement joins TRBV20-1 to TRBJ2-5, with 7 bases aligning to TRBD2. With V trimmed by 3 bases and J by 4 bases, 11 bases remained unmatched. The CDR3 is 15 amino acids. The V gene's germline CDR1 is DFQATT and CDR2 SNEGSKA (reference sequence).

In its sample, this clonotype was seen a few times. This sequence joins TRBV5-1 and TRBJ2-3; no firm D call. This CDR3 spans 16 amino acids. The germline V gene encodes CDR1 SGHRS and CDR2 YFSETQ. The V end lost 1 base, the J end lost 2 bases, and 14 bases lay between the germline ends. The CDR3 loop is CASSLSESYFTDTQYF. CDR3 nucleotide sequence: TGCGCCAGCAGCTTGTCGGAGTCCTACTTCACAGATACGCAGTATTTT.